The source of this TCR beta chain is a study of T cells in Graves' hyperthyroidism and ophthalmopathy. V lost 2 bases and J lost 4, with 15 bases in between. This CDR3 region has 15 residues. RNA transcripts served as the template for amplifying TCR beta CDR3 regions. Initially, a first-round RT-PCR of the TCR CDR3 employed the HTBI primer set. TCRdb itself ran the multiplex PCR reads through MiXCR, one entry per CDR3 protein. The sample includes about 400,000 distinct CDR3 sequences, about a sixth of them seen just once. The source of this sequence is a woman younger than 30 with Graves' hyperthyroidism. Sequenced material: blood. The chain is built from TRBV12-3 or TRBV12-4 and TRBJ2-7; tentative D call: TRBD2 (7 bases). The CDR3: CASSLRGGGRYEQYF. CDR3 nucleotides: TGTGCCAGCAGTTTACGGGGCGGGGGCCGGTACGAGCAGTACTTC.